Included here is one T cell receptor (beta chain) sequence, with context. This sample is part of a study of OX40 agonist ivuxolimab in advanced cancers. On the study more broadly: Of the patients, three showed partial responses, one with hepatocellular carcinoma and two with cutaneous melanoma.

TCRdb's copy holds only in-frame clones and misses some; the assay was immunoSEQ multiplex PCR. The table has 98,000 or so clones, nearly 90% seen once; the top ten hold 0.3% to 0.4%. Trimming took 5 bases from V and 0 from J, leaving 13 bases between them. CDR3 length: 16 residues. In germline, CDR1 is SGHTA, CDR2 FQGNSA. The clonotype comes from an adult with an advanced solid tumor such as melanoma, head and neck, liver or kidney cancer. The sample here was CD4+ or CD8+ T cells sorted from blood, taken in a trial of the OX40 agonist ivuxolimab. This sequence joins TRBV7-2 and TRBJ2-2, with D tentatively TRBD1 (6 bases). CDR3: CASSPAGTSNTGELFF. DNA for the CDR3: TGTGCCAGCAGCCCAGCCGGGACATCGAACACCGGGGAGCTGTTTTTT.